One and the same sample provided the 9 T cell receptor beta chains below, sequenced in a study of blood T cell repertoires in COVID-19. Assay: immunoSEQ multiplex PCR; the TCRdb copy retains only in-frame clones and omits some. The sample shows under 250,000 clones, 85% to 90% of them seen only once. The sequencing sample was made of PBMCs or T cells enriched from blood (not recorded which). These receptors were collected from a man aged 35-49 years who had recovered from COVID-19.

The chain carries TRBV28 and TRBJ1-1; 12 bases fit TRBD1. The CDR3 runs 14 residues. Trimming cost V 10 bases and J 1 base; bases outside gene matches: 4. Germline CDR1 reads MDHEN; CDR2 reads SYDVKM. DNA of the CDR3: TGTGCCAACTGGGACAGGGGGCGGAACACTGAAGCTTTCTTT. This codes for CANWDRGRNTEAFF.

This clone was detected a few times. V gene TRBV10-3 combines with J gene TRBJ1-4; D is unclear. Germline lookup yields CDR1 ENHRY and CDR2 SYGVKD. The CDR3 runs to 14 residues. With 4 bases removed from V and 3 bases from J, the gap between germline ends came to 9 bases. CDR3 sequence reads: CAISGDGSNEKLFF. The CDR3 coding sequence is TGTGCCATCAGTGGAGACGGGTCTAATGAAAAACTGTTTTTT.

The genes are TRBV2 and TRBJ2-7; D is perhaps TRBD1 (6 bases). Deletions cut 4 bases from V and 6 bases from J, with 13 bases between. Germline CDR1 SNHLY, CDR2 FYNNEI. CDR3 length: 13 residues. The CDR3 DNA follows: TGTGCCAGCAGTGGGCAGGGGTTCGGCGAGCAGTACTTC. Protein: CASSGQGFGEQYF.

The chain carries TRBV7-9 and TRBJ2-7, with 8 bases fitting TRBD1. Trimming took 5 bases from V and 6 from J; bases not matched to a gene: 15. The CDR3 runs to 16 residues. Germline loops: CDR1 SEHNR, CDR2 FQNEAQ (reference sequence). Written as DNA, the CDR3 is TGTGCCAGCAGCCACATCCTCGGGACAGGTCGGGCCGAGCAGTACTTC. Amino acids: CASSHILGTGRAEQYF. Based on the CDR3 plus reference TRBV7-9 and TRBJ2-7, the full variable domain is DTGVSQNPRHKITKRGQNVTFRCDPISEHNRLYWYRQTLGQGPEFLTYFQNEAQLEKSRLLSDRFSAERPKGSFSTLEIQRTEQGDSAMYLCASSHILGTGRAEQYFGPGTRLTVT.

This chain uses TRBV29-1 with TRBJ2-7; no clear D. The CDR3 spans 13 residues. The V and J ends lost 4 bases and 3 bases respectively, with 13 bases between them. Germline CDR1 and CDR2: SQVTM and ANQGSEA. The CDR3 reads CSVGFATGYEQYF. CDR3 DNA: TGCAGCGTTGGTTTCGCTACCGGCTACGAGCAGTACTTC.

The chain recombines TRBV19 with TRBJ2-1; the match to TRBD2 covers 8 bases. Germline trimming cut 5 bases from V and 12 bases from J; bases unmatched to any gene: 9. This CDR3 is built from 13 residues. CDR1 and CDR2 (germline): LNHDA, SQIVND (reference sequence). The CDR3 sequence is CASSPSVAGGQFF. The CDR3 nucleotides read TGTGCCAGTAGTCCGTCAGTGGCGGGGGGGCAGTTCTTC.

The rearrangement uses TRBV29-1 and TRBJ1-1; no clear D. This CDR3 has 14 residues. V gave up 6 bases and J gave up 2 bases, with 16 bases separating them. Germline values: CDR1 SQVTM, CDR2 ANQGSEA. CDR3 residues: CSVSPPGSNTEAFF. The CDR3 bases are TGCAGCGTCTCCCCCCCGGGATCCAACACTGAAGCTTTCTTT.

The rearrangement uses TRBV27 and TRBJ2-1, with 7 bases fitting TRBD2. J gave up 0 bases and V 3 bases, and 8 bases lay outside the gene matches. The germline V gene has CDR1 MNHEY and CDR2 SMNVEV (reference sequence). This CDR3 spans 17 amino acids. The CDR3 region is CASSFGKRLASYNEQFF. The DNA for the CDR3 is TGTGCCAGCAGTTTTGGTAAAAGACTAGCCTCCTACAATGAGCAGTTCTTC.

The CDR3 loop reads CASSDIGGGSSYEQYF. DNA for the CDR3: TGTGCCAGCAGCGACATTGGGGGGGGGAGCTCCTACGAGCAGTACTTC. The chain employs TRBV7-2 and TRBJ2-7; TRBD2 matches at 7 bases. The CDR3 has 16 residues. Germline trimming cut 5 bases from V and 0 bases from J; bases unmatched to any gene: 10. The V gene's germline CDR1 is SGHTA and CDR2 FQGNSA.